The 12 T cell receptor beta chains below all came from one sample that was sequenced in a study of blood T cell repertoires in COVID-19. Profiling relied on immunoSEQ multiplex PCR, and the TCRdb table lists in-frame clones only, not all of them. This sample has around 700,000 clones, with 85% to 90% found just once. The specimen sequenced was peripheral blood. All receptors derive from a woman in her late teens or twenties with acute or convalescent COVID-19.

The chain uses TRBV10-1 and TRBJ1-6; D may be TRBD1 (5 bases). The CDR3 loop spans 13 amino acids. CDR1 is WNHNN, CDR2 SYGVQD, per germline (reference sequence). The V end was cut by 4 bases, the J end by 6 bases, with 7 bases between. CDR3 amino acids: CASSGQGNSPLHF. DNA for the CDR3: TGCGCCAGCAGTGGGCAGGGTAATTCACCCCTCCACTTT.

The chain has TRBV10-3 and TRBJ2-7, with TRBD2 matching over 7 bases. The CDR3 totals 15 residues. Germline CDR1 ENHRY, CDR2 SYGVKD. Losses at the gene ends were 4 bases for V and 4 bases for J; bases not matched to a gene: 10. The CDR3 bases are TGTGCCATCAGTGGCGGGACTAACCAACTGTACGAGCAGTACTTC. The encoded protein is CAISGGTNQLYEQYF.

V usage is TRBV4-1 and J usage is TRBJ2-3, with 8 bases lining up with TRBD1. The CDR3 consists of 14 residues. Losses at the gene ends were 2 bases for V and 6 bases for J; bases not matched to a gene: 4. CDR1 MGHRA and CDR2 YSYEKL come from the germline V gene. The CDR3 DNA reads as TGCGCCAGCAGCCAAAGACAGGGGTTGGATACGCAGTATTTT. Translated, it gives CASSQRQGLDTQYF.

This chain connects TRBV6-6 to TRBJ2-5, with a weak D call TRBD2 (5 bases). The length of the CDR3 is 14 residues. With 2 bases removed from V and 2 bases from J, the gap between germline ends came to 9 bases. The germline CDR1 and CDR2 sequences are MNHNY and SVGAGI (reference sequence). The CDR3 protein is CASSYPGVQETQYF. The CDR3 DNA sequence: TGTGCCAGCAGTTACCCCGGGGTTCAAGAGACCCAGTACTTC.

This chain connects TRBV18 to TRBJ1-2; 7 bases fit TRBD1. The CDR3 runs 15 residues. Losses at the gene ends were 3 bases for V and 5 bases for J; bases not matched to a gene: 9. CDR1 KGHSH and CDR2 LQKENI come from the germline V gene. Here the CDR3 DNA reads TGTGCCAGCTCACCTTCAAAGGACAGGTGGTATGGCTACACCTTC. Its translation: CASSPSKDRWYGYTF.

V and J are TRBV6-5 and TRBJ1-1, with 9 positions matching TRBD1. V lost 6 bases and J lost 5; bases outside the gene matches: 4. The CDR3 is 13 residues long. The germline V gene encodes CDR1 MNHEY and CDR2 SVGAGI. The CDR3 loop reads CASSPTGGTEAFF. The CDR3 region has the DNA TGTGCCAGCAGCCCGACAGGGGGGACTGAAGCTTTCTTT.

In nucleotides, the CDR3 is TGTGCCAGCACCACTTCGGGGGGAGGCCAGCCCCAGCATTTT. Its translation: CASTTSGGGQPQHF. This chain uses TRBV7-9 with TRBJ1-5, with D perhaps TRBD1 (5 bases). The CDR3 totals 14 residues. Germline CDR1 reads SEHNR; CDR2 reads FQNEAQ (reference sequence). V shed 7 bases and J shed 7 bases, with 17 bases lying between them.

The CDR3, as DNA: TGTGCCAGCAGCATCGGGACACTTCATCCTAACTATGGCTACACCTTC. Translation gives CASSIGTLHPNYGYTF. The genes are TRBV5-6 and TRBJ1-2, with a tentative D call TRBD1 (6 bases). The CDR3 contains 16 residues. V was clipped by 4 bases and J by 0 bases, with 16 bases between them. The germline gives CDR1 SGHDT, CDR2 YYEEEE. Supplemented by reference TRBV5-6 and TRBJ1-2, the full variable domain reads DAGVTQSPTHLIKTRGQQVTLRCSPKSGHDTVSWYQQALGQGPQFIFQYYEEEERQRGNFPDRFSGHQFPNYSSELNVNALLLGDSALYLCASSIGTLHPNYGYTFGSGTRLTVV.

The chain recombines TRBV21-1 with TRBJ2-7; whether TRBD1, the table's D call, matches the DNA was not checked. TRBV21-1 is a pseudogene locus. The CDR3 is 14 amino acids. The CDR3 DNA reads TGTGCCAACCGAGACACGCCGAGCTCCTACGAGCAGTACTTC. It is translated as CANRDTPSSYEQYF.

This chain connects TRBV2 to TRBJ1-3; D not resolved. CDR1 is SNHLY, CDR2 FYNNEI, per germline. The CDR3 length is 13 residues. The V gene lost 6 bases and the J gene lost 0 bases, with 6 bases spanning the gap. The CDR3: CASSRDSGNTIYF. The DNA for the CDR3 is TGTGCCAGCAGCCGGGACTCTGGAAACACCATATATTTT.

This sequence joins TRBV18 and TRBJ2-1, with TRBD2 matching 10 bases. V shed 3 bases, J shed 6 bases, and the junction held 2 bases outside the gene matches. Germline assignment: CDR1 KGHSH and CDR2 LQKENI. This CDR3 is built from 14 residues. The CDR3 is CASSPIAGGNEQFF. The CDR3 DNA reads as TGTGCCAGCTCACCCATAGCGGGGGGCAATGAGCAGTTCTTC.

The V call is TRBV19, the J call TRBJ1-1; D is unclear. The CDR3 has 14 amino acids. Germline values: CDR1 LNHDA, CDR2 SQIVND (reference sequence). V lost 6 bases, J lost 1 base, and 12 bases lay in between. This CDR3 is CASRPWEGNTEAFF. CDR3 sequence (DNA): TGTGCCAGTAGACCATGGGAGGGGAACACTGAAGCTTTCTTT. The complete variable domain, with remaining parts taken from reference TRBV19 and TRBJ1-1, reads DGGITQSPKYLFRKEGQNVTLSCEQNLNHDAMYWYRQDPGQGLRLIYYSQIVNDFQKGDIAEGYSVSREKKESFPLTVTSAQKNPTAFYLCASRPWEGNTEAFFGQGTRLTVV.